These T cell receptor beta chains were read from a single sample in a study of blood T cell repertoires in COVID-19. Using immunoSEQ multiplex PCR, the repertoire was profiled, and TCRdb retains in-frame clones only, with some absent. The sample has about 48,000 clones; about nine tenths are singletons. The sample comprised peripheral blood. The source of these receptors is a man in his 70s with acute or convalescent COVID-19. Each CDR3 is given with its conserved first and last residue. The order of the fields is CDR3 DNA, CDR3 protein, clone size, V gene, D gene, J gene. A D gene is named only where the DNA matches it firmly. Expanded clones get a size class; other rows say once, few or many, or leave the size out.

CDR3nt: TGTGCCAGCAGCTTAGCGGACGGGGGGGCATCGGATACGCAGTATTTT; CDR3aa: CASSLADGGASDTQYF; abundance: .; v_gene: TRBV11-1; d_gene: TRBD2; j_gene: TRBJ2-3
CDR3nt: TGTGCCAGTAGTGTTCGACAGGGGTCCTACGAGCAGTACTTC; CDR3aa: CASSVRQGSYEQYF; abundance: .; v_gene: TRBV19; d_gene: TRBD1; j_gene: TRBJ2-7
CDR3nt: TGCGCCAGCAGCCAAGTTGAGTCGTACTCCTACGAGCAGTACTTC; CDR3aa: CASSQVESYSYEQYF; abundance: .; v_gene: TRBV4-1; d_gene: .; j_gene: TRBJ2-7
CDR3nt: TGTGCCAGCAGTTTATCGAGGCCTACGTGGACTGAAGCTTTCTTT; CDR3aa: CASSLSRPTWTEAFF; abundance: .; v_gene: TRBV27; d_gene: .; j_gene: TRBJ1-1
CDR3nt: TGTGCCAGTAAGGAACAGGGTGGGAACACCGGGGAGCTGTTTTTT; CDR3aa: CASKEQGGNTGELFF; abundance: .; v_gene: TRBV19; d_gene: .; j_gene: TRBJ2-2
CDR3nt: TGCGCCAGCAGCCAAGCCCGTCCCCCTAGCACAGATACGCAGTATTTT; CDR3aa: CASSQARPPSTDTQYF; abundance: .; v_gene: TRBV4-1; d_gene: .; j_gene: TRBJ2-3
CDR3nt: TGTGCCAGCAGACCGGGGTCCACAACTAATGAAAAACTGTTTTTT; CDR3aa: CASRPGSTTNEKLFF; abundance: .; v_gene: TRBV28; d_gene: .; j_gene: TRBJ1-4
CDR3nt: TGTGCCAGCAGGACACAGGGATATGGCTACACCTTC; CDR3aa: CASRTQGYGYTF; abundance: .; v_gene: TRBV28; d_gene: .; j_gene: TRBJ1-2
CDR3nt: TGTGCCAGCAGCTTAGATGGACAGGGAGTCTACGAGCAGTACTTC; CDR3aa: CASSLDGQGVYEQYF; abundance: .; v_gene: TRBV7-6; d_gene: TRBD1; j_gene: TRBJ2-7
CDR3nt: TGCGCCAGCAGCTTGGGGGGACAGTATAACTATGGCTACACCTTC; CDR3aa: CASSLGGQYNYGYTF; abundance: .; v_gene: TRBV5-1; d_gene: TRBD1; j_gene: TRBJ1-2
CDR3nt: TGTGCCAGCAGCGTAAGGGGGATGAACACTGAAGCTTTCTTT; CDR3aa: CASSVRGMNTEAFF; abundance: .; v_gene: TRBV9; d_gene: .; j_gene: TRBJ1-1
CDR3nt: TGTGCCAGTAGTAGACAGGGGGATACCCGTAATTCACCCCTCCACTTT; CDR3aa: CASSRQGDTRNSPLHF; abundance: .; v_gene: TRBV19; d_gene: TRBD1; j_gene: TRBJ1-6
CDR3nt: TGTGCCAGCAGTAACCGTCTAGCAAGAGCGGCCAACGAGCAGTACTTC; CDR3aa: CASSNRLARAANEQYF; abundance: .; v_gene: TRBV6-2/TRBV6-3; d_gene: .; j_gene: TRBJ2-7
CDR3nt: TGCGCCAGCAGACTCCGGGACAGTAGCACAGATACGCAGTATTTT; CDR3aa: CASRLRDSSTDTQYF; abundance: .; v_gene: TRBV4-3; d_gene: TRBD1; j_gene: TRBJ2-3
CDR3nt: TGTGCCAGCGAGACCCGGGACAGAAAGAACACTGAAGCTTTCTTT; CDR3aa: CASETRDRKNTEAFF; abundance: once; v_gene: TRBV11-2; d_gene: TRBD1; j_gene: TRBJ1-1
CDR3nt: TGTGCCACCAGCAGAGGTTATTGGGCAGGGGGCGAAAGTTTCTCTGAAGCTTTCTTT; CDR3aa: CATSRGYWAGGESFSEAFF; abundance: .; v_gene: TRBV15; d_gene: TRBD1; j_gene: TRBJ1-1
CDR3nt: TGTGCCAGCAGCATCAGGGACAGACCACGATGGGATTCACCCCTCCACTTT; CDR3aa: CASSIRDRPRWDSPLHF; abundance: .; v_gene: TRBV21-1; d_gene: .; j_gene: TRBJ1-6
CDR3nt: TGTGCCAGCAGCCTTGGGGACAGGGAGGTTTACGAGCAGTACTTC; CDR3aa: CASSLGDREVYEQYF; abundance: .; v_gene: TRBV4-2; d_gene: TRBD1; j_gene: TRBJ2-7
CDR3nt: TGTGCCAGCAGCTTAGCCAGGGAAGGCTATGGCTACACCTTC; CDR3aa: CASSLAREGYGYTF; abundance: .; v_gene: TRBV7-2; d_gene: .; j_gene: TRBJ1-2
CDR3nt: TGCGCCAGCAGCCAACTCCGGACAGATCCTACGACGCAGTACTTC; CDR3aa: CASSQLRTDPTTQYF; abundance: .; v_gene: TRBV4-1; d_gene: .; j_gene: TRBJ2-7
CDR3nt: TGTGCCAGCAGTTTTACCGGGGGGGGCCGTGACATTCAGTACTTC; CDR3aa: CASSFTGGGRDIQYF; abundance: .; v_gene: TRBV28; d_gene: TRBD2; j_gene: TRBJ2-4
CDR3nt: TGTGCCAGCAGTTTTTCAGGGGGCGGCACAGATACGCAGTATTTT; CDR3aa: CASSFSGGGTDTQYF; abundance: .; v_gene: TRBV27; d_gene: TRBD1; j_gene: TRBJ2-3
CDR3nt: TGTGCTAGTGGGTTGGGCGTTTTCACAGATACGCAGTATTTT; CDR3aa: CASGLGVFTDTQYF; abundance: .; v_gene: TRBV12-5; d_gene: .; j_gene: TRBJ2-3
CDR3nt: TGTGCCAGCTCACCACCGGGACAGGGTGAGCACGAGCAGTACTTC; CDR3aa: CASSPPGQGEHEQYF; abundance: few; v_gene: TRBV18; d_gene: TRBD1; j_gene: TRBJ2-7
CDR3nt: TGTGCCAGCAGCCCCGCCGGGACAGGGGTTTACTCACCCCTCCACTTT; CDR3aa: CASSPAGTGVYSPLHF; abundance: .; v_gene: TRBV27; d_gene: TRBD1; j_gene: TRBJ1-6
CDR3nt: TGTGCCAGCAGTAGACGTTCCGGGACAGATACGCAGTATTTT; CDR3aa: CASSRRSGTDTQYF; abundance: .; v_gene: TRBV2; d_gene: .; j_gene: TRBJ2-3
CDR3nt: TGCGCCAGCAGTCAATCGGTACAGGGGAGGACCTACGAGCAGTACTTC; CDR3aa: CASSQSVQGRTYEQYF; abundance: .; v_gene: TRBV23-1; d_gene: .; j_gene: TRBJ2-7
CDR3nt: TGTGCCGCCAGGACAGGGGTCGACTATGGCTACACCTTC; CDR3aa: CAARTGVDYGYTF; abundance: .; v_gene: TRBV10-3; d_gene: TRBD1; j_gene: TRBJ1-2
CDR3nt: TGTGCCAGCAGCCGGGGACAGTTCTCTGGGGCCAACGTCCTGACTTTC; CDR3aa: CASSRGQFSGANVLTF; abundance: .; v_gene: TRBV7-9; d_gene: TRBD1; j_gene: TRBJ2-6
CDR3nt: TGTGCCAGCAGCCCGGGACTAACGGGGGAGACCCAGTACTTC; CDR3aa: CASSPGLTGETQYF; abundance: .; v_gene: TRBV7-6; d_gene: TRBD2; j_gene: TRBJ2-5
CDR3nt: TGTGCCAGCAGCGTAGAAGGGACTAGCGGGGGAACCGGGGAGCTGTTTTTT; CDR3aa: CASSVEGTSGGTGELFF; abundance: .; v_gene: TRBV9; d_gene: TRBD2; j_gene: TRBJ2-2
CDR3nt: TGTGCCAGCACCGGACACTATAATTCACCCCTCCACTTT; CDR3aa: CASTGHYNSPLHF; abundance: .; v_gene: TRBV12-3/TRBV12-4; d_gene: .; j_gene: TRBJ1-6
CDR3nt: TGTGCCATCAGTGAGTCCAATTACGAGCAGTACTTC; CDR3aa: CAISESNYEQYF; abundance: .; v_gene: TRBV10-3; d_gene: .; j_gene: TRBJ2-7
CDR3nt: TGTGCTAGTGGTTCGGGTGGCTCCTACAATGAGCAGTTCTTC; CDR3aa: CASGSGGSYNEQFF; abundance: .; v_gene: TRBV12-5; d_gene: .; j_gene: TRBJ2-1
CDR3nt: TGTGCCAGCAGTTATGGAGGGGCGGATGAAAAACTGTTTTTT; CDR3aa: CASSYGGADEKLFF; abundance: .; v_gene: TRBV28; d_gene: .; j_gene: TRBJ1-4
CDR3nt: TGTGCCTCCCTTCGAGACAGCGGCTACACCTTC; CDR3aa: CASLRDSGYTF; abundance: .; v_gene: TRBV6-6; d_gene: .; j_gene: TRBJ1-2
CDR3nt: TGTGCCAGCAGCGTAAGTGAGGGAAATTCACCCCTCCACTTT; CDR3aa: CASSVSEGNSPLHF; abundance: .; v_gene: TRBV9; d_gene: .; j_gene: TRBJ1-6
CDR3nt: TGTGCCAGCAGCTTAGGGGGGTTGAACACTGAAGCTTTCTTT; CDR3aa: CASSLGGLNTEAFF; abundance: once; v_gene: TRBV7-3; d_gene: .; j_gene: TRBJ1-1